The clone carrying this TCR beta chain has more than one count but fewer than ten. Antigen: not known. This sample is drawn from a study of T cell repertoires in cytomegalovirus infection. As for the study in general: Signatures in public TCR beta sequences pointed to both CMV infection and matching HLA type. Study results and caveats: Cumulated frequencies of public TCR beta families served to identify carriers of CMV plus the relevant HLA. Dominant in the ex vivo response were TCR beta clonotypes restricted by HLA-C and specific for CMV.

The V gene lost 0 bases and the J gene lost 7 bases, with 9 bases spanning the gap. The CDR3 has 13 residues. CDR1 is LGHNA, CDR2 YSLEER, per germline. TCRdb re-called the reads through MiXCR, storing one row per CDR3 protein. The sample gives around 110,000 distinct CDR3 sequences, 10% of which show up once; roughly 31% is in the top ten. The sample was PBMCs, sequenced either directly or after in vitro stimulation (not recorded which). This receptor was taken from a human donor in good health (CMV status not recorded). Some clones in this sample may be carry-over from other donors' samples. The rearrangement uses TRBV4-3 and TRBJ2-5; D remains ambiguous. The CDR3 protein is CASSQENLGTQYF. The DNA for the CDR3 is TGCGCCAGCAGCCAAGAAAACTTAGGGACCCAGTACTTC.